These T cell receptor beta chains were read from a single sample in a study of shared clonotypes between healthy human individuals. The data were produced by immunoSEQ multiplex PCR, yet TCRdb's version contains in-frame clones alone and is incomplete. Counted here are a few million clones, over 85% occurring once; the ten biggest clones make up around 0.15%. The specimen sequenced was naive CD4+ T cells sorted from blood. The source of these receptors is a young man in good health. The CDR3 runs from the conserved cysteine through the conserved F or W. Fields, in order: J gene, D gene, CDR3 length, V gene, clone size, CDR3 protein, CDR3 DNA. The D gene is left open where the match is weak. Not every row has a clone size; where given, it reads once, few, many or a size class.

>TRBJ2-7|NA|13|TRBV19|NA
CASSMGGRYEQYF
TGTGCCAGTAGTATGGGAGGTCGGTACGAGCAGTACTTC
>TRBJ2-3|NA|15|TRBV11-3|NA
CASSLDQGSSDTQYF
TGTGCCAGCAGCTTAGATCAAGGCAGCTCAGATACGCAGTATTTT
>TRBJ2-4|NA|13|TRBV5-4|NA
CASSLPSKNIQYF
TGTGCCAGCAGCTTGCCCTCCAAAAACATTCAGTACTTC
>TRBJ2-5|NA|17|TRBV6-1|NA
CASSERPQTGTQETQYF
TGTGCCAGCAGTGAAAGGCCCCAGACAGGAACACAAGAGACCCAGTACTTC
>TRBJ1-1|NA|13|TRBV19|NA
CASSQQVNTEAFF
TGTGCCAGTAGCCAACAGGTGAACACTGAAGCTTTCTTT
>TRBJ2-7|NA|13|TRBV19|NA
CASSTEPTYEQYF
TGTGCCAGTAGTACGGAGCCCACCTACGAGCAGTACTTC
>TRBJ1-1|NA|12|TRBV19|NA
CATTTWGTEAFF
TGTGCCACCACAACTTGGGGCACTGAAGCTTTCTTT
>TRBJ1-4|NA|16|TRBV19|NA
CASSIRREGLNEKLFF
TGTGCCAGTAGTATAAGGCGGGAGGGATTAAATGAAAAACTGTTTTTT
>TRBJ1-1|NA|15|TRBV6-1|NA
CASSDGVAVRRPAFF
TGTGCCAGCAGCGATGGGGTCGCGGTGAGGCGTCCAGCTTTCTTT
>TRBJ2-5|TRBD1|16|TRBV5-1|NA
CASSLAPDRVAETQYF
TGCGCCAGCAGCTTGGCACCGGACAGGGTAGCAGAGACCCAGTACTTC
>TRBJ1-6|TRBD1|16|TRBV6-6|NA
CASRPTDRGLNSPLHF
TGTGCCAGCAGACCGACCGACAGGGGACTTAATTCACCCCTCCACTTT
>TRBJ1-3|NA|13|TRBV10-3|NA
CAISESMPDNLYF
TGTGCCATCAGTGAGTCGATGCCGGACAATCTGTATTTT
>TRBJ1-1|NA|15|TRBV6-1|NA
CASSGPGTVNTEAFF
TGTGCCAGCAGTGGACCCGGGACGGTGAACACTGAAGCTTTCTTT
>TRBJ2-2|TRBD1|15|TRBV6-5|NA
CASSRGTETGGELFF
TGTGCCAGCAGTAGGGGGACAGAAACCGGCGGGGAGCTGTTTTTT
>TRBJ1-6|TRBD1|15|TRBV6-5|NA
CASRDRQGASSPLHF
TGTGCCAGCAGGGATCGACAGGGGGCTTCTTCACCCCTCCACTTT
>TRBJ2-7|TRBD2|13|TRBV2|NA
CASTREGRYEQYF
TGTGCCAGCACCCGGGAGGGCCGGTACGAGCAGTACTTC
>TRBJ2-7|NA|14|TRBV6-6|NA
CASKSRKGLYEQYF
TGTGCCAGCAAGTCCAGGAAAGGGTTGTACGAGCAGTACTTC
>TRBJ2-7|TRBD1|14|TRBV11-2|NA
CASSPRTGAYEQYF
TGTGCCAGCAGCCCGCGGACAGGAGCCTACGAGCAGTACTTC
>TRBJ2-5|TRBD1|16|TRBV5-4|NA
CASSSRDRGHQETQYF
TGTGCCAGCAGCTCCAGGGACAGGGGGCATCAAGAGACCCAGTACTTC
>TRBJ1-5|NA|17|TRBV7-2|NA
CASSPLLGWSSNQPQHF
TGTGCCAGCAGCCCCTTATTGGGATGGAGTAGCAATCAGCCCCAGCATTTT
>TRBJ2-1|NA|16|TRBV27|NA
CASSTPAGHPYNEQFF
TGTGCCAGCAGTACCCCCGCAGGACATCCCTACAATGAGCAGTTCTTC
>TRBJ2-1|NA|15|TRBV30|NA
CAWSALGVSYNEQFF
TGTGCCTGGAGTGCCTTGGGGGTCTCCTACAATGAGCAGTTCTTC
>TRBJ2-5|NA|12|TRBV11-2|NA
CASSLAGRGQYF
TGTGCCAGCAGCTTAGCGGGGCGGGGCCAGTACTTC
>TRBJ1-4|NA|14|TRBV28|NA
CASSLQGNNEKLFF
TGTGCCAGCAGTTTACAGGGTAATAATGAAAAACTGTTTTTT
>TRBJ2-2|NA|13|TRBV30|NA
CAWRVKGAGELFF
TGTGCCTGGAGAGTAAAGGGGGCCGGGGAGCTGTTTTTT
>TRBJ1-2|TRBD1|14|TRBV25-1|few
CASSTPGQDYGYTF
TGTGCCAGCAGTACCCCTGGACAGGACTATGGCTACACCTTC
>TRBJ2-6|NA|14|TRBV7-9|NA
CASRGGPGANVLTF
TGTGCCAGCAGGGGGGGGCCTGGGGCCAACGTCCTGACTTTC
>TRBJ1-1|NA|14|TRBV6-5|once
CASSQHEGVTEAFF
TGTGCCAGCAGCCAACATGAGGGGGTCACTGAAGCTTTCTTT
>TRBJ2-3|TRBD2|15|TRBV6-5|NA
CASSYSRGVPDTQYF
TGTGCCAGCAGTTACTCACGGGGGGTGCCAGATACGCAGTATTTT
>TRBJ2-5|NA|13|TRBV4-1|NA
CASSQDEGETQYF
TGCGCCAGCAGCCAGGACGAGGGGGAGACCCAGTACTTC
>TRBJ2-2|TRBD2|14|TRBV19|NA
CASSRPSGPWELFF
TGTGCCAGTAGTAGACCTAGCGGGCCTTGGGAGCTGTTTTTT
>TRBJ2-3|NA|15|TRBV9|once
CASSGGGVSTDTQYF
TGTGCCAGCAGCGGTGGCGGGGTCAGCACAGATACGCAGTATTTT
>TRBJ2-3|TRBD2|19|TRBV7-7|NA
CASSLGGQELAGGPGTQYF
TGTGCTAGCAGCTTAGGGGGACAGGAGTTAGCGGGAGGGCCAGGTACGCAGTATTTT
>TRBJ2-3|NA|11|TRBV6-5|once
CASSSPNTQYF
TGTGCCAGCAGTTCACCTAATACGCAGTATTTT
>TRBJ2-3|NA|13|TRBV4-1|NA
CASSHPTTDTQYF
TGCGCCAGCAGCCATCCGACTACAGATACGCAGTATTTT
>TRBJ1-2|NA|16|TRBV18|NA
CASSPIDTGTDYGYTF
TGTGCCAGCTCACCGATCGACACAGGAACCGACTATGGCTACACCTTC
>TRBJ2-5|TRBD2|14|TRBV27|NA
CASSLGLAGWTQYF
TGTGCCAGCAGTTTGGGGCTAGCGGGGTGGACCCAGTACTTC
>TRBJ2-7|NA|16|TRBV5-1|NA
CASSGSSPRSRYEQYF
TGCGCCAGCAGCGGCAGCTCCCCCAGGTCGAGGTACGAGCAGTACTTC
>TRBJ2-5|NA|14|TRBV5-1|NA
CASSLGEWGETQYF
TGCGCCAGCAGCTTGGGGGAGTGGGGAGAGACCCAGTACTTC
>TRBJ1-2|NA|14|TRBV5-1|NA
CASSLDPSNYGYTF
TGCGCCAGCAGCTTGGATCCCTCTAACTATGGCTACACCTTC
>TRBJ2-1|TRBD2|16|TRBV9|NA
CASSVDPGTRGYEQFF
TGTGCCAGCAGCGTAGACCCCGGGACTAGGGGATATGAGCAGTTCTTC
>TRBJ1-3|TRBD1|17|TRBV30|NA
CAWSVGPTGAAGNTIYF
TGTGCCTGGAGTGTGGGACCGACAGGGGCGGCTGGAAACACCATATATTTT
>TRBJ2-3|NA|13|TRBV10-3|NA
CAHRERPTDTQYF
TGTGCCCACCGGGAGCGTCCCACAGATACGCAGTATTTT
>TRBJ2-7|NA|12|TRBV6-5|NA
CASSGSRYEQYF
TGTGCCAGCAGTGGGTCGAGGTACGAGCAGTACTTC
>TRBJ2-7|NA|14|TRBV7-2|once
CASSLLGGSYEQYF
TGTGCCAGCAGCTTACTTGGTGGCTCCTACGAGCAGTACTTC
>TRBJ1-5|NA|15|TRBV7-2|NA
CASSLVSYSNQPQHF
TGTGCCAGCAGCTTAGTTTCGTATAGCAATCAGCCCCAGCATTTT
>TRBJ2-3|NA|12|TRBV11-2|NA
CASSPSEDTQYF
TGTGCCAGCAGCCCAAGCGAAGATACGCAGTATTTT
>TRBJ1-4|TRBD1|18|TRBV5-1|NA
CASSFEGASRGLDAKLFF
TGCGCCAGCAGCTTTGAGGGGGCCTCCCGGGGACTAGACGCAAAACTGTTTTTT
>TRBJ2-3|NA|16|TRBV5-4|NA
CASSTDGGASTDTQYF
TGTGCCAGCAGCACCGACGGCGGGGCCAGCACAGATACGCAGTATTTT
>TRBJ1-5|NA|15|TRBV19|few
CASSPPGFSNQPQHF
TGTGCCAGTAGTCCCCCGGGATTTAGCAATCAGCCCCAGCATTTT
>TRBJ1-2|TRBD1|16|TRBV18|NA
CASSSSGTALNYGYTF
TGTGCCAGCTCATCATCCGGGACAGCCCTTAACTATGGCTACACCTTC
>TRBJ2-1|NA|13|TRBV7-9|NA
CASSLGGWDEQFF
TGTGCCAGCAGCTTAGGTGGCTGGGATGAGCAGTTCTTC
>TRBJ2-7|NA|14|TRBV10-1|NA
CASSEFGAPYEQYF
TGCGCCAGCAGTGAGTTTGGGGCCCCCTACGAGCAGTACTTC
>TRBJ2-7|TRBD2|15|TRBV7-9|NA
CASSLGTSGRNEQYF
TGTGCCAGCAGCTTAGGGACTAGCGGTCGGAACGAGCAGTACTTC
>TRBJ1-2|NA|15|TRBV7-6|once
CASSLDWLGSRGYTF
TGTGCCAGCAGCTTAGACTGGTTGGGAAGCAGAGGCTACACCTTC